This TCR beta chain derives from a study of shared clonotypes between healthy human individuals. Whole-study results and caveats: Some clonotypes were shared by all four sorted-subset donors, while others were not shared. The non-shared ones had lower generation probabilities than the shared ones.

This CDR3 has 13 residues. V was clipped by 4 bases and J by 2 bases, with 8 bases between them. Looked up from germline, CDR1 is SGHNT and CDR2 is YENEEA. The assay was immunoSEQ multiplex PCR, and TCRdb's table has in-frame clones only and misses some. In the table there are over a million clones, approximately 96% of which are singletons. With respect to this clone: Its matching antigen is unknown.

The TCR originated in a young man in good health. This rearrangement joins TRBV11-3 to TRBJ1-1, with a tentative D call TRBD1 (5 bases). What was sequenced was naive CD4+ T cells sorted from blood. Subset of the sample: CD45RA+ positively selected. The CDR3 DNA sequence: TGTGCCAGCAGCTATCGGACAAACACTGAAGCTTTCTTT. It is translated as CASSYRTNTEAFF.